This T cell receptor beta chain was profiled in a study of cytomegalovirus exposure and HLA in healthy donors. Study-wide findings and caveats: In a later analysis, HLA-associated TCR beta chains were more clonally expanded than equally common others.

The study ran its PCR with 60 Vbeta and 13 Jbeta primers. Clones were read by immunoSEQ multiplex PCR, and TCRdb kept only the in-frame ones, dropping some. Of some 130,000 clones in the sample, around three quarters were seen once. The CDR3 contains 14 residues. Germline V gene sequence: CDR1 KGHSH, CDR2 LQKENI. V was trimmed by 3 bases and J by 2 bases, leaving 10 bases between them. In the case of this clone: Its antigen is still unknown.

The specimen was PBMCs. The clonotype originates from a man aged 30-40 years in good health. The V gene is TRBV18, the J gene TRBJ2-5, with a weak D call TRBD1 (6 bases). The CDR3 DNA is TGTGCCAGCTCACCGGACAGAACTCAAGAGACCCAGTACTTC. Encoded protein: CASSPDRTQETQYF.